The TCR beta chain under discussion was sequenced for a study of cytomegalovirus exposure and HLA in healthy donors. Study outcomes and limitations: An analysis that was carried out later associated 16,951 TCR beta sequences with HLA alleles at 0.05 false discovery rate. The study labeled 150 or so TCR beta chains cytomegalovirus-associated.

Both 60 Vbeta primers and 13 Jbeta primers went into the PCR. Assay: immunoSEQ multiplex PCR; the TCRdb copy retains only in-frame clones and omits some. The sample yields 150,000 to 200,000 clones, over 70% seen once. V was trimmed by 5 bases and J by 1 base, leaving 12 bases between them. Germline loops: CDR1 SEHNR, CDR2 FQNEAQ (reference sequence). This CDR3 has 14 amino acids. Turning to this clone: Its specificity is unknown. This may come from a read error, since a much larger clone is one base off.

The specimen was PBMCs. This sequence joins TRBV7-9 and TRBJ2-7; a weak D match, TRBD1 (7 bases). The clonotype comes from a woman between 18 and 29 years old in good health and CMV-seropositive. As DNA, the CDR3 is TGTGCCAGCAGCCGCGGGACAGATTCCTACGAGCAGTACTTC. This translates into CASSRGTDSYEQYF.